This TCR beta chain appears in the sequencing data of a study of T cells after posttransplantation cyclophosphamide. The study, taken as a whole, reports: Blood and skin or GI T cell repertoires showed limited TRB overlap. Recipient CMV seropositivity and CMV reactivation strongly tracked TRB clonality. Donor CD8+ memory clones often dominated recipient blood repertoires at later times.

Produced via immunoSEQ multiplex PCR; TCRdb's table is partial and in-frame only. Listed for the sample are roughly 8,000 clones, none seen a single time. This clone was observed at least ten times. Its antigen is undetermined. The CDR3 extends over 12 amino acids. Trimming removed 4 bases from V and 11 bases from J, with 12 bases in between. Germline V gene sequence: CDR1 SGHVS, CDR2 FNYEAQ. A marrow graft followed busulfan-fludarabine conditioning, with cyclophosphamide on days +3 and +4. Here the sequenced sample was PBMCs, taken after an allogeneic stem cell transplant with post-transplant cyclophosphamide. This TCR was recovered from a male patient in his thirties who received an allogeneic stem cell transplant from an unrelated donor, was CMV-positive, and had acute and chronic GVHD. Some T cells may be supplied by the graft donor. The chain carries TRBV7-6 and TRBJ1-5; TRBD1 is a possible D gene (5 bases). The CDR3 nucleotides read TGTGCCAGCAGCTCGGGCGGGGGGTCCCAGCATTTT. Its protein product is CASSSGGGSQHF.